These T cell receptor beta chains were read from a single sample in a study of shared clonotypes between healthy human individuals. Some clones are missing from TCRdb's copy, which holds only in-frame ones; the method was immunoSEQ multiplex PCR. The table lists hundreds of thousands of clones, about 90% of them singletons, with about 24% in the top ten. The sample comprised naive CD8+ T cells sorted from blood. These receptors originate from a man aged 25-45 years in good health. CDR3s leave out the opening cysteine and the closing phenylalanine or tryptophan. The D gene is left open where the match is weak. Clone sizes are given selectively: once, few, many, or a class where the clone is expanded.

len: 16; d_gene: TRBD2; abundance: -; j_gene: TRBJ2-3; v_gene: TRBV7-9; CDR3aa: ASSGLAGEWARADTQY
len: 11; d_gene: TRBD1; abundance: -; j_gene: TRBJ2-7; v_gene: TRBV7-9; CDR3aa: ASRRGQTYEQY
len: 13; d_gene: -; abundance: -; j_gene: TRBJ1-3; v_gene: TRBV28; CDR3aa: ASSLDMSSGNTIY
len: 9; d_gene: TRBD1; abundance: -; j_gene: TRBJ1-1; v_gene: TRBV20-1; CDR3aa: SARTGVEAF
len: 11; d_gene: -; abundance: -; j_gene: TRBJ1-5; v_gene: TRBV6-5; CDR3aa: ASRNPYLGPQH
len: 14; d_gene: TRBD2; abundance: once; j_gene: TRBJ2-7; v_gene: TRBV27; CDR3aa: ASSLSQTSGIYEQY
len: 11; d_gene: -; abundance: -; j_gene: TRBJ1-5; v_gene: TRBV29-1; CDR3aa: SVEGREGQPQH
len: 15; d_gene: TRBD1; abundance: -; j_gene: TRBJ2-7; v_gene: TRBV5-6; CDR3aa: ARPIPNRDRDSYEQY
len: 14; d_gene: -; abundance: -; j_gene: TRBJ1-2; v_gene: TRBV14; CDR3aa: ASSPFKRGEEYGYT
len: 15; d_gene: -; abundance: once; j_gene: TRBJ2-1; v_gene: TRBV25-1; CDR3aa: ASSAGPAAGSYNEQF
len: 16; d_gene: -; abundance: -; j_gene: TRBJ2-7; v_gene: TRBV7-8; CDR3aa: ASSLKERARSAGYEQY
len: 11; d_gene: TRBD1; abundance: -; j_gene: TRBJ2-7; v_gene: TRBV19; CDR3aa: ASSFGQGYEQY
len: 12; d_gene: TRBD1; abundance: once; j_gene: TRBJ2-5; v_gene: TRBV10-3; CDR3aa: ATHDRGWTETQY
len: 12; d_gene: -; abundance: -; j_gene: TRBJ2-1; v_gene: TRBV10-3; CDR3aa: AISGTKDYNEQF
len: 12; d_gene: -; abundance: -; j_gene: TRBJ1-3; v_gene: TRBV28; CDR3aa: ASSLTGAGNTIY
len: 15; d_gene: -; abundance: -; j_gene: TRBJ1-2; v_gene: TRBV27; CDR3aa: ASSLSGGDIELEGYT
len: 14; d_gene: TRBD2; abundance: -; j_gene: TRBJ2-7; v_gene: TRBV6-5; CDR3aa: ASSYSRLAGTYEQY